This T cell receptor beta chain was captured in a study of blood T cells in healthy people across ages. Study information: When template switching was applied, about one barcoded beta molecule was captured per two T cells. Findings of the study overall: Roughly linearly, TCR beta diversity per million T cells fell as age increased.

This clonotype appeared a few times. What it binds is not known. Primed by a sample-barcoded 5' primer and a J-beta primer mix, a second PCR proceeded for about 7 to 12 cycles. TCRdb independently ran MiXCR on the 5' RACE reads; one entry per CDR3 protein. The table lists around 620,000 distinct CDR3 sequences, 27% of them singletons. Deletions cut 3 bases from V and 0 bases from J, with 7 bases between. Germline CDR1 SNHLY, CDR2 FYNNEI. The CDR3 runs to 14 residues. Peripheral blood was drawn, around 9.3 milliliters per donor. Samples each yielded at least 5.5 micrograms of total RNA. The chain links TRBV2 to TRBJ2-3; D remains ambiguous. Sequences were obtained from blood. The TCR comes from a woman aged 70-85 years in good health. The CDR3 here is CASSDLVSTDTQYF. The DNA of the CDR3 is TGTGCCAGCAGTGATCTAGTGAGCACAGATACGCAGTATTTT.